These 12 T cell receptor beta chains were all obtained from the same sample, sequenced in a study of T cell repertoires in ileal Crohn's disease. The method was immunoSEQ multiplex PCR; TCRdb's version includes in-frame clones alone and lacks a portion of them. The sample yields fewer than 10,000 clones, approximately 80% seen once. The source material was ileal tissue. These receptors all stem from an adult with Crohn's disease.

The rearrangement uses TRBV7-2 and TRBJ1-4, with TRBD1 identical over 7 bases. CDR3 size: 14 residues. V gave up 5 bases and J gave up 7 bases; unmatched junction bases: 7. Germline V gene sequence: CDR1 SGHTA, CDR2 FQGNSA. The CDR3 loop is CASSTRTGFEKLFF. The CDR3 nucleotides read TGTGCCAGCAGCACCCGGACAGGATTTGAAAAACTGTTTTTT.

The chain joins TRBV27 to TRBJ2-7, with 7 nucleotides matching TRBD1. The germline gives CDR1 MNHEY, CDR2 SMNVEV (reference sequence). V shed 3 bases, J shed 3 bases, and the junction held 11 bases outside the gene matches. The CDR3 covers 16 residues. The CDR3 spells CASSFQPPGQFYEQYF. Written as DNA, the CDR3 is TGTGCCAGCAGTTTCCAACCACCGGGACAGTTCTACGAGCAGTACTTC.

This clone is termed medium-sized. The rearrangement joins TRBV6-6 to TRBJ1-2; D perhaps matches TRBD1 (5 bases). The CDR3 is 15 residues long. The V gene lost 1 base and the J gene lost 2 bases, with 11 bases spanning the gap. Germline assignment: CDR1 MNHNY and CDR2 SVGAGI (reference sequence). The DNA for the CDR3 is TGTGCCAGCAGTTACTTGGGTGACAGAAACTATGGCTACACCTTC. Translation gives CASSYLGDRNYGYTF.

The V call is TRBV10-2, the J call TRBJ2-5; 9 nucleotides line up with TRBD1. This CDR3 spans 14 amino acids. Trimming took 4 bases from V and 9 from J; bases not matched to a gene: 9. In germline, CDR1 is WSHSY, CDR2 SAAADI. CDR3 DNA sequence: TGCGCCAGCAGTGGTAGGGGACAGGGTGTTCCCCAGTACTTC. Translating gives CASSGRGQGVPQYF.

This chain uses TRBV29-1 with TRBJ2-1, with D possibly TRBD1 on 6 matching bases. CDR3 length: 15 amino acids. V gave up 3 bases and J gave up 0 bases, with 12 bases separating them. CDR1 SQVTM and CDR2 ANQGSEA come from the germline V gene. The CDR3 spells CSVEGGQTSYNEQFF. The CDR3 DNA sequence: TGCAGCGTTGAGGGCGGACAGACCTCCTACAATGAGCAGTTCTTC.

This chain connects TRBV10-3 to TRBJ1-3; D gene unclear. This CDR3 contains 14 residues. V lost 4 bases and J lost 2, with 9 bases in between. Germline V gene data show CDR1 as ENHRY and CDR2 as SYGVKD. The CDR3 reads CAISARDTGNTIYF. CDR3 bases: TGTGCCATCAGTGCTCGAGATACTGGAAACACCATATATTTT.

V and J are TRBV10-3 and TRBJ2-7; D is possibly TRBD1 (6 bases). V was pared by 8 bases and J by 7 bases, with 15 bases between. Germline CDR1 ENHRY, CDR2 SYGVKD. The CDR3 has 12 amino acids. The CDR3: CAISEWTAEQYF. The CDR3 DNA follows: TGTGCCATCTCTGAATGGACAGCAGAGCAGTACTTC.

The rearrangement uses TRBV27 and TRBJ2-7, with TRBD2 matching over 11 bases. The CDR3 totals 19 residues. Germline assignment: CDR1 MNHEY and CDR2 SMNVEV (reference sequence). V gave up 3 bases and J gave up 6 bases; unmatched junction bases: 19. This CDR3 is CASSLGYSGRAVFRSEQYF. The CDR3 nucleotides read TGTGCCAGCAGTTTGGGTTATAGCGGGAGGGCCGTGTTTAGATCCGAGCAGTACTTC.

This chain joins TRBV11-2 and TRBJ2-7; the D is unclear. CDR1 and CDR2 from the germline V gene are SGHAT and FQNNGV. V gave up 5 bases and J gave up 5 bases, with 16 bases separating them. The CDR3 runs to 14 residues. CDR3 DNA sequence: TGTGCCAGCAGCCTGGGCGGCCTCGTGGACGAGCAGTACTTC. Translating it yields CASSLGGLVDEQYF.

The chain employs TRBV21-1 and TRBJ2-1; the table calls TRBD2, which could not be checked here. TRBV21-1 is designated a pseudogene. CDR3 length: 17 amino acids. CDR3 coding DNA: TGTGCCAGCAGCAAAGCGAGGGCTAGCGGGAGAAGGCATGAGCAGTTCTTC. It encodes CASSKARASGRRHEQFF.

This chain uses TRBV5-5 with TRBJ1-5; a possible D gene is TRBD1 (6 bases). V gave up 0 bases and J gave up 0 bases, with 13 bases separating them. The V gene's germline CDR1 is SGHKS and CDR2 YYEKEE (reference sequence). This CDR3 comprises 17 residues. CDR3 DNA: TGTGCCAGCAGCTTGGAGGACAGTTTTTATAGCAATCAGCCCCAGCATTTT. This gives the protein CASSLEDSFYSNQPQHF.

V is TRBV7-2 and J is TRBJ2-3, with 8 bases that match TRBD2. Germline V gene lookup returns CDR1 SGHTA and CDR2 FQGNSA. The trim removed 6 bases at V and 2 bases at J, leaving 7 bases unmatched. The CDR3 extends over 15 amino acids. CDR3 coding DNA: TGTGCCAGCAGTCAAACTAGCGGACACACAGATACGCAGTATTTT. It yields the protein CASSQTSGHTDTQYF. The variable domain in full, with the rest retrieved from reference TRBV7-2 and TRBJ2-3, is GAGVSQSPSNKVTEKGKDVELRCDPISGHTALYWYRQSLGQGLEFLIYFQGNSAPDKSGLPSDRFSAERTGGSVSTLTIQRTQQEDSAVYLCASSQTSGHTDTQYFGPGTRLTVL.